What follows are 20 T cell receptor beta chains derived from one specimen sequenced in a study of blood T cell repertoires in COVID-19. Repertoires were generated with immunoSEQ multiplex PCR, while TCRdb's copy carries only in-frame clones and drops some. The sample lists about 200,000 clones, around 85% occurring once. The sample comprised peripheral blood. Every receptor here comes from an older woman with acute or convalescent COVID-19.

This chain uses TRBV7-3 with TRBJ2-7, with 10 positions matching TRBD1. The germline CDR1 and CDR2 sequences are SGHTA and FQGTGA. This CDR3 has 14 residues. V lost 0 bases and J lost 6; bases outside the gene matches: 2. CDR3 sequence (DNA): TGTGCCAGCAGCTTAACGAGGGACAGGGGCGAGCAGTACTTC. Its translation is CASSLTRDRGEQYF.

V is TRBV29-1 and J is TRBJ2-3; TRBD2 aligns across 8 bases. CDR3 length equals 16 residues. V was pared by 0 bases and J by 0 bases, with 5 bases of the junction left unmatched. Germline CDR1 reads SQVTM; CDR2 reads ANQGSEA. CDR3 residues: CSVEDLGTRSTDTQYF. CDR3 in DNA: TGCAGCGTTGAAGATCTTGGGACTAGGAGCACAGATACGCAGTATTTT.

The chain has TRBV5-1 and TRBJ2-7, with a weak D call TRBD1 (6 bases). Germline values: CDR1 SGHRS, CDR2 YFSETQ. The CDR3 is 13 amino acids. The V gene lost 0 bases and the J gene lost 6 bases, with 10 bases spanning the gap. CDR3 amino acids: CASSLDRVGEQYF. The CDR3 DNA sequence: TGCGCCAGCAGCTTGGACAGGGTGGGCGAGCAGTACTTC.

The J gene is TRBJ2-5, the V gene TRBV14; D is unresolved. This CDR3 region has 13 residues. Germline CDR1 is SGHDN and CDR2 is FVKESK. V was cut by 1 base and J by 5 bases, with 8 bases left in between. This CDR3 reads CASSQGFYETQYF. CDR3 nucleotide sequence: TGTGCCAGCAGCCAAGGGTTCTATGAGACCCAGTACTTC.

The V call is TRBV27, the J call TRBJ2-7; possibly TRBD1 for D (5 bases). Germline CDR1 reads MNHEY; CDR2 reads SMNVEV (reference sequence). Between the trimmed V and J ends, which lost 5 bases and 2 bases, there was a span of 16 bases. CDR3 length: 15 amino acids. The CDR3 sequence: CASSLIQGPTYEQYF. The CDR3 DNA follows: TGTGCCAGCAGTCTTATTCAGGGCCCCACCTACGAGCAGTACTTC.

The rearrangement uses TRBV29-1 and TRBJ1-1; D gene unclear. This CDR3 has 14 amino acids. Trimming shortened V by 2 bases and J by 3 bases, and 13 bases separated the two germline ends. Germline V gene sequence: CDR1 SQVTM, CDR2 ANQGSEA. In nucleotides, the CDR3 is TGCAGCGTTGAACTGGGGAGGGAAGACACTGAAGCTTTCTTT. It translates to CSVELGREDTEAFF. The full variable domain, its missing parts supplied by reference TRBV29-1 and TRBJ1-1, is SAVISQKPSRDICQRGTSLTIQCQVDSQVTMMFWYRQQPGQSLTLIATANQGSEATYESGFVIDKFPISRPNLTFSTLTVSNMSPEDSSIYLCSVELGREDTEAFFGQGTRLTVV.

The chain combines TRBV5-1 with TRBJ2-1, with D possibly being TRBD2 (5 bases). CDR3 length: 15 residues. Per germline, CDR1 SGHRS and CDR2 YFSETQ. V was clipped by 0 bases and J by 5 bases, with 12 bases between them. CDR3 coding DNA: TGCGCCAGCAGCTTGGTGGCTAGCCTCAACAATGAGCAGTTCTTC. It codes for CASSLVASLNNEQFF.

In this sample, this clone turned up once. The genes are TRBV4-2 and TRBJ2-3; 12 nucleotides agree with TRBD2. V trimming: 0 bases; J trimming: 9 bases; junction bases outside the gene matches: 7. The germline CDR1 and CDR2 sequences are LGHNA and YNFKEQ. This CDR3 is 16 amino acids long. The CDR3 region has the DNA TGTGCCAGCAGCCAAGAGGCTAGCGGGGGGGCCGACACGCAGTATTTT. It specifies CASSQEASGGADTQYF.

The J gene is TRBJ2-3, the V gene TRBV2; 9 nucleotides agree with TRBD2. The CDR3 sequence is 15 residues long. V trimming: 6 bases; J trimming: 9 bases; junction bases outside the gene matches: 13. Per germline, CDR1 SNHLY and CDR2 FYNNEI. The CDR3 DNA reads TGTGCCAGCAGCGGTTTGGGAGCGGGGGGTCTCACGCAGTATTTT. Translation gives CASSGLGAGGLTQYF.

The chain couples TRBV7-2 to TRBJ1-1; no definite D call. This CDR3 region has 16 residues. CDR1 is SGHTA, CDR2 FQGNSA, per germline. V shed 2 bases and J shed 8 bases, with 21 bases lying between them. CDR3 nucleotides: TGTGCCAGCAGCTTAACGTTAAGTGTGGGTGGCAGGGAAGCTTTCTTT. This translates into CASSLTLSVGGREAFF.

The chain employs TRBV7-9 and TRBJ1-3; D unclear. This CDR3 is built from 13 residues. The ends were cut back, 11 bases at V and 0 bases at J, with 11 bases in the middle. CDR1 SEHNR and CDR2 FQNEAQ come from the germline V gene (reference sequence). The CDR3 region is CAGRVDSGNTIYF. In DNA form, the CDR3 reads TGTGCCGGGAGGGTAGACTCTGGAAACACCATATATTTT.

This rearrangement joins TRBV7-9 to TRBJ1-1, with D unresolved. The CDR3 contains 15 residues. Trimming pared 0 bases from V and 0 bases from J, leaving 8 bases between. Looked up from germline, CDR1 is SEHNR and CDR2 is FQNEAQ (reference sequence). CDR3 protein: CASSLARLMNTEAFF. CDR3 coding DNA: TGTGCCAGCAGCTTAGCCAGGCTTATGAACACTGAAGCTTTCTTT.

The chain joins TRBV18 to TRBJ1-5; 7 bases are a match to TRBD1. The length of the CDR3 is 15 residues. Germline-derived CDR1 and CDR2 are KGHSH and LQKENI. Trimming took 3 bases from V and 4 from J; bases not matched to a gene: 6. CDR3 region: CASSPGQVGNQPQHF. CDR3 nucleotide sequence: TGTGCCAGCTCACCCGGACAGGTAGGAAATCAGCCCCAGCATTTT. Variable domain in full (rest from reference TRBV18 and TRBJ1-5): NAGVMQNPRHLVRRRGQEARLRCSPMKGHSHVYWYRQLPEEGLKFMVYLQKENIIDESGMPKERFSAEFPKEGPSILRIQQVVRGDSAAYFCASSPGQVGNQPQHFGDGTRLSIL.

In DNA, the CDR3 is TGCGCCAGCAGCTTGGTGTCTAGCGGGAGAGAGACCCAGTACTTC. Translation: CASSLVSSGRETQYF. This rearrangement joins TRBV5-1 to TRBJ2-5; 10 bases are a match to TRBD2. The V and J ends lost 0 bases and 4 bases, in that order; junction bases with no gene match: 3. This CDR3 region has 15 residues. CDR1 is SGHRS and CDR2 is YFSETQ in the germline V gene. Supplemented by reference TRBV5-1 and TRBJ2-5, the full variable domain reads KAGVTQTPRYLIKTRGQQVTLSCSPISGHRSVSWYQQTPGQGLQFLFEYFSETQRNKGNFPGRFSGRQFSNSRSEMNVSTLELGDSALYLCASSLVSSGRETQYFGPGTRLLVL.

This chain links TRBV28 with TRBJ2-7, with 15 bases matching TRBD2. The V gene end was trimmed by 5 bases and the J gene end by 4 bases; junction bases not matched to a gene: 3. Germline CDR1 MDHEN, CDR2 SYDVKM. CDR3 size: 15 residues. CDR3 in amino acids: CASSQGLAGGYEQYF. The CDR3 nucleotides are TGTGCCAGCAGTCAGGGACTAGCGGGAGGTTACGAGCAGTACTTC.

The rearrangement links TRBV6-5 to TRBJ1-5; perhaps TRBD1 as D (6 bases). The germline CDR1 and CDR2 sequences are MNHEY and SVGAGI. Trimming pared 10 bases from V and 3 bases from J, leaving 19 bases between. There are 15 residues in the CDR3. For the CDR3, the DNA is TGTGCCACCAGGGGTCGGGGGGTAATCAATCAGCCCCAGCATTTT. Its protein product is CATRGRGVINQPQHF.

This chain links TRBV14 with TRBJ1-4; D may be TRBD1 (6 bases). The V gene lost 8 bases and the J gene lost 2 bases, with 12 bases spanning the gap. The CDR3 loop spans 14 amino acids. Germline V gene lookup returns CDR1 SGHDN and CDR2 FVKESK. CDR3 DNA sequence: TGTGCCAGCGGACAGCGGTCCACTAATGAAAAACTGTTTTTT. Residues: CASGQRSTNEKLFF.

The CDR3 region is CASSLDSYGYTF. The CDR3 coding sequence is TGTGCCAGCAGCTTAGACTCCTATGGCTACACCTTC. This chain links TRBV11-3 with TRBJ1-2; no clear D gene. Germline V gene data show CDR1 as SGHNT and CDR2 as YENEEA. This CDR3 has 12 amino acids. V was trimmed by 0 bases and J by 4 bases, leaving 3 bases between them.

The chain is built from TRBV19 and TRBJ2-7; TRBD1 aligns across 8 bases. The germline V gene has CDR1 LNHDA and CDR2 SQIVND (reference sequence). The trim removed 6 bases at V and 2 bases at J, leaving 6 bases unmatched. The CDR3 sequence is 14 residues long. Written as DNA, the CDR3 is TGTGCCAGTAGCGTGACAGGGGAGCCCTACGAGCAGTACTTC. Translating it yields CASSVTGEPYEQYF.

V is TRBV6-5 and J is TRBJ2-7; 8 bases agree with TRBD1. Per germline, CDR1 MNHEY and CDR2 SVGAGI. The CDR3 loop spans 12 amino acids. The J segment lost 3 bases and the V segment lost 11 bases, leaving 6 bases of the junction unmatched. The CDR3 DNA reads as TGTGCCGGGGGACAGGCCATCTACGAGCAGTACTTC. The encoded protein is CAGGQAIYEQYF.